Each of the 10 T cell receptor beta chains below was sequenced from the same sample in a study of blood T cell repertoires in COVID-19 (TCRdb year 2020). The library came from the immunoSEQ multiplex PCR assay. Not all clones reach the TCRdb copy of this immuneACCESS table, which keeps in-frame sequences only. Checked studies attribute under half of the gap to unresolved V genes and leave the rest unexplained. In this sample the table shows 300,000 to 450,000 clones, approximately 90% of which occur a single time. 1.2% of the sample is held by the ten biggest clonotypes. Specimen: PBMCs or T cells enriched from blood (not recorded which). The receptors derive from a young woman who had recovered from COVID-19.

The chain combines TRBV6-5 with TRBJ1-6, with 8 bases identical to TRBD1. There are 15 residues in the CDR3. Germline CDR1 reads MNHEY; CDR2 reads SVGAGI. After removal of 6 bases from V and 4 bases from J, the junction contained 5 bases not matched to a gene. The CDR3 here is CASSGTGPYNSPLHF. The CDR3 nucleotides are TGTGCCAGCAGCGGGACAGGTCCTTATAATTCACCCCTCCACTTT.

This clone was recorded once. The chain couples TRBV5-4 to TRBJ2-1; 7 nucleotides line up with TRBD2. CDR1 is SGHNT and CDR2 is YYREEE in the germline V gene (reference sequence). Unmatched junction bases numbered 4, after V lost 2 bases and J lost 5 bases. CDR3 size: 14 residues. The CDR3 coding sequence is TGTGCCAGCAGCTTCCGGACTAGAGACAATGAGCAGTTCTTC. This translates into CASSFRTRDNEQFF. Full variable domain (remainder filled in from reference TRBV5-4 and TRBJ2-1): ETGVTQSPTHLIKTRGQQVTLRCSSQSGHNTVSWYQQALGQGPQFIFQYYREEENGRGNFPPRFSGLQFPNYSSELNVNALELDDSALYLCASSFRTRDNEQFFGPGTRLTVL.

The V gene is TRBV6-5, the J gene TRBJ1-2; no clear D. Germline CDR1 reads MNHEY; CDR2 reads SVGAGI. Between the trimmed V and J ends, which lost 2 bases and 5 bases, there was a span of 6 bases. The CDR3 is 12 residues long. Here the CDR3 reads CASSYNRYGYTF. CDR3 nucleotide sequence: TGTGCCAGCAGTTACAATCGGTATGGCTACACCTTC.

J is TRBJ1-6 and V is TRBV6-5; 7 bases align to TRBD1. Germline V gene lookup returns CDR1 MNHEY and CDR2 SVGAGI. Unmatched junction bases numbered 8, after V lost 5 bases and J lost 10 bases. This CDR3 is 14 amino acids long. CDR3 sequence: CASSTGAKFSPLHF. The CDR3 nucleotides are TGTGCCAGCAGTACAGGGGCGAAGTTCTCACCCCTCCACTTT.

V is TRBV18 and J is TRBJ1-2; TRBD1 might be the D (5 bases). CDR3 length: 14 residues. Trimming stripped 2 bases from V and 4 bases from J, with 11 bases between. Germline-derived CDR1 and CDR2 are KGHSH and LQKENI. This CDR3 is CASSPSQGPYGYTF. CDR3 sequence (DNA): TGTGCCAGCTCACCAAGCCAGGGCCCCTATGGCTACACCTTC. The full variable domain, in which reference TRBV18 and TRBJ1-2 provide the parts outside the CDR3, is NAGVMQNPRHLVRRRGQEARLRCSPMKGHSHVYWYRQLPEEGLKFMVYLQKENIIDESGMPKERFSAEFPKEGPSILRIQQVVRGDSAAYFCASSPSQGPYGYTFGSGTRLTVV.

The V and J genes are TRBV27 and TRBJ2-4, with 8 bases lining up with TRBD1. Germline V gene lookup returns CDR1 MNHEY and CDR2 SMNVEV (reference sequence). This CDR3 has 16 residues. Trimming removed 3 bases from V and 3 bases from J; junction bases left unmatched: 7. CDR3 sequence reads: CASSLSRGPGKNIQYF. In DNA form, the CDR3 reads TGTGCCAGCAGTTTGAGCAGGGGGCCAGGCAAAAACATTCAGTACTTC.

The V gene is TRBV14, the J gene TRBJ2-3; a weak D match, TRBD2 (6 bases). The CDR3 has 17 amino acids. Germline values: CDR1 SGHDN, CDR2 FVKESK. V was shortened by 4 bases and J by 0 bases, with 17 bases between the two germline ends. CDR3 sequence reads: CASSPWRAGESTDTQYF. The CDR3 nucleotides are TGTGCCAGCAGCCCCTGGAGGGCAGGCGAGAGCACAGATACGCAGTATTTT. The entire variable domain, with the rest obtained from reference TRBV14 and TRBJ2-3, is as follows: EAGVTQFPSHSVIEKGQTVTLRCDPISGHDNLYWYRRVMGKEIKFLLHFVKESKQDESGMPNNRFLAERTGGTYSTLKVQPAELEDSGVYFCASSPWRAGESTDTQYFGPGTRLTVL.

Only a few counts were recorded for this clone. This chain connects TRBV6-5 to TRBJ1-2; tentatively, D is TRBD1 (5 bases). V was trimmed by 0 bases and J by 8 bases, leaving 13 bases between them. The germline gives CDR1 MNHEY, CDR2 SVGAGI. The CDR3 sequence is 14 residues long. CDR3 nucleotides: TGTGCCAGCAGTTACTCACCAGGGATGGGCGGCTACACCTTC. Protein sequence: CASSYSPGMGGYTF.

This clone occurred a few times. The V and J genes are TRBV2 and TRBJ2-1; tentatively, D is TRBD2 (5 bases). The length of the CDR3 is 14 residues. Germline CDR1 and CDR2: SNHLY and FYNNEI. Trimming left V 8 bases short and J 0 bases short, with 11 bases between. The CDR3 DNA follows: TGTGCCAGCGGGGAGCGCAACTCCTACAATGAGCAGTTCTTC. Translated: CASGERNSYNEQFF.

The chain uses TRBV7-9 and TRBJ2-2; D is possibly TRBD1 (6 bases). Germline CDR1 and CDR2: SEHNR and FQNEAQ (reference sequence). CDR3 length: 16 amino acids. Trimming stripped 3 bases from V and 3 bases from J, with 14 bases between. The CDR3 sequence is CASSLHSTGYTGELFF. The CDR3 region has the DNA TGTGCCAGCAGCTTGCATTCTACAGGGTACACCGGGGAGCTGTTTTTT. The entire variable domain, with the rest obtained from reference TRBV7-9 and TRBJ2-2, is as follows: DTGVSQNPRHKITKRGQNVTFRCDPISEHNRLYWYRQTLGQGPEFLTYFQNEAQLEKSRLLSDRFSAERPKGSFSTLEIQRTEQGDSAMYLCASSLHSTGYTGELFFGEGSRLTVL.